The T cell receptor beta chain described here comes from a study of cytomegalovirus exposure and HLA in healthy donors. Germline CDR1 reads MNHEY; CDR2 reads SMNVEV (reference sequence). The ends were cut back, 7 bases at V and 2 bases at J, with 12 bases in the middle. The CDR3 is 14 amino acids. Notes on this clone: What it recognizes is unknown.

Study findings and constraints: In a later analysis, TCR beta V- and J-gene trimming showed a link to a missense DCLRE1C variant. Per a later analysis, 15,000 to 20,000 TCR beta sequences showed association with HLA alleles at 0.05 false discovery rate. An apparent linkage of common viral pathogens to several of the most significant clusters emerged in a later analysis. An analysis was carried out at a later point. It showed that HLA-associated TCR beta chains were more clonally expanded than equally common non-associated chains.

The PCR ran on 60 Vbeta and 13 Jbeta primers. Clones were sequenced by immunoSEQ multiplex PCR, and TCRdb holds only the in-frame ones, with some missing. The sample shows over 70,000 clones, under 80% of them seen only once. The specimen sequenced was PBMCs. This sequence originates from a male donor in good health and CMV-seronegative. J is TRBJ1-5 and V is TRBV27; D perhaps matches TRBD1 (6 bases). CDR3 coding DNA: TGTGCCAGCACCTCAGGGGCTGGCAATCAGCCCCAGCATTTT. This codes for CASTSGAGNQPQHF.